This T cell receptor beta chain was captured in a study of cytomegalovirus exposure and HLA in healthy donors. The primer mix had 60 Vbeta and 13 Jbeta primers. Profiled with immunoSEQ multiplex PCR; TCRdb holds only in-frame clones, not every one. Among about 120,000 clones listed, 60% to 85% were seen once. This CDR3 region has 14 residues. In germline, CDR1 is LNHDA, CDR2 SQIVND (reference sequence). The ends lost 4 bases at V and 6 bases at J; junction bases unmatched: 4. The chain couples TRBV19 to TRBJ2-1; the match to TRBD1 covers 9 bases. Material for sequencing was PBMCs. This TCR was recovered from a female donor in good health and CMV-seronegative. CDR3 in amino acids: CASSTGQGPNEQFF. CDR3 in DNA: TGTGCCAGTAGTACGGGACAGGGTCCCAATGAGCAGTTCTTC.